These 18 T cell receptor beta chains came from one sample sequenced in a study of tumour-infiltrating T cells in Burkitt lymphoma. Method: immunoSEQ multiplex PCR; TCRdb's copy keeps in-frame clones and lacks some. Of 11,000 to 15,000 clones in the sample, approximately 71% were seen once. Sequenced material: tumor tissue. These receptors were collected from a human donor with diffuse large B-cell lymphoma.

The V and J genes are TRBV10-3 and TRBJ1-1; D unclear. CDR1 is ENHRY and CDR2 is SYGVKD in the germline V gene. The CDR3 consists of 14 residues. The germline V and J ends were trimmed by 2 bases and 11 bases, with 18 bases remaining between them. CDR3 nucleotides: TGTGCCATCAGTGAGCCCAACGCAGGCCTTGAGGCTTTCTTT. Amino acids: CAISEPNAGLEAFF.

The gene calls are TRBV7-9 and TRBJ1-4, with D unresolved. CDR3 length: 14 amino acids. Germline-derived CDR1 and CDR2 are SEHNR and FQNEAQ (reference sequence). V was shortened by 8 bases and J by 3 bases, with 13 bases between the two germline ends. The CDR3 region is CASSLGGANEKLFF. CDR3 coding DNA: TGTGCCAGCTCCCTAGGTGGGGCTAATGAAAAACTGTTTTTT.

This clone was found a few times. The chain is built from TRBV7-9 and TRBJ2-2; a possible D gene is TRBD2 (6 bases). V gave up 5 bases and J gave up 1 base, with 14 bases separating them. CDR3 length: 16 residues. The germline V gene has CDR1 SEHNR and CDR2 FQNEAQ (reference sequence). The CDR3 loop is CASSPLGGWNTGELFF. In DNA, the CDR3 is TGTGCCAGCAGCCCCTTGGGGGGATGGAACACCGGGGAGCTGTTTTTT.

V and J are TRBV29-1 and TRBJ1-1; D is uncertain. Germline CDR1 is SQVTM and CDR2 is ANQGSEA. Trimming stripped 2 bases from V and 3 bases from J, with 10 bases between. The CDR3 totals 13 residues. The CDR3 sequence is CSVEMVGYTEAFF. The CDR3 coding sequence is TGCAGCGTTGAAATGGTGGGGTACACTGAAGCTTTCTTT.

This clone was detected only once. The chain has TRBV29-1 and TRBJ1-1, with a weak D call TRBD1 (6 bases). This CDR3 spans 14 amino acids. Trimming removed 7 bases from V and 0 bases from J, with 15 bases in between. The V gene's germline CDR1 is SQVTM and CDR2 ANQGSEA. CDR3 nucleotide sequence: TGCAGCGGCTCACAGGGAAGAATGAACACTGAAGCTTTCTTT. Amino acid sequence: CSGSQGRMNTEAFF.

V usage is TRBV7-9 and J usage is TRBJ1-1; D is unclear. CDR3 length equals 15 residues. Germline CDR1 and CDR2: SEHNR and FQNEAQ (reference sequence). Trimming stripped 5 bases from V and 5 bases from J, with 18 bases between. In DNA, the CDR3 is TGTGCCAGCAGCCCACCGAGAGGGAGGAATACTGAAGCTTTCTTT. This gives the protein CASSPPRGRNTEAFF.

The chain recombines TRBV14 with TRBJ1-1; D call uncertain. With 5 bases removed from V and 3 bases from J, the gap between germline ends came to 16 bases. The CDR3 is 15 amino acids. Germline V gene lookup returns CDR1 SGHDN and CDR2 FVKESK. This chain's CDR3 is CASSYISSRDTEAFF. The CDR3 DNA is TGTGCCAGCAGCTATATATCCTCGAGGGACACTGAAGCTTTCTTT.

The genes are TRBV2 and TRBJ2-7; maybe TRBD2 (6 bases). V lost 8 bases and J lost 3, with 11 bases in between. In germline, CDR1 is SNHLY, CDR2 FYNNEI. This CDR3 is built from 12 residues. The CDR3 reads CASGGLSYEQYV. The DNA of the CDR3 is TGTGCCAGCGGAGGGTTGAGCTACGAGCAGTACGTC.

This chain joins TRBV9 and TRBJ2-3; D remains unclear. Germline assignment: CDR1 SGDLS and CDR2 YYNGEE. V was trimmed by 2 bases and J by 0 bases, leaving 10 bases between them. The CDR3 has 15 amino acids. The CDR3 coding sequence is TGTGCCAGCAGCGTTGGGAACCCTAGCACAGATACGCAGTATTTT. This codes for CASSVGNPSTDTQYF. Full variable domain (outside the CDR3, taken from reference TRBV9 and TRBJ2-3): DSGVTQTPKHLITATGQRVTLRCSPRSGDLSVYWYQQSLDQGLQFLIQYYNGEERAKGNILERFSAQQFPDLHSELNLSSLELGDSALYFCASSVGNPSTDTQYFGPGTRLTVL.

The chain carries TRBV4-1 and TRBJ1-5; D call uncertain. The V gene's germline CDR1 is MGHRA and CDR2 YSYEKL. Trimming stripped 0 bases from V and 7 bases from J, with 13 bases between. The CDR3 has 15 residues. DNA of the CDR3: TGCGCCAGCAGCCAAGATGGAAGGTCGGGGCAGCCCCAGCATTTT. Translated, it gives CASSQDGRSGQPQHF.

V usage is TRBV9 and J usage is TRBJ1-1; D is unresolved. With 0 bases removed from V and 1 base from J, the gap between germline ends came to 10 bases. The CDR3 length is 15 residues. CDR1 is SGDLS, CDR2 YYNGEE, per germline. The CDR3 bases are TGTGCCAGCAGCGTAGAGGCAGGCGGGAACACTGAAGCTTTCTTT. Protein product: CASSVEAGGNTEAFF.

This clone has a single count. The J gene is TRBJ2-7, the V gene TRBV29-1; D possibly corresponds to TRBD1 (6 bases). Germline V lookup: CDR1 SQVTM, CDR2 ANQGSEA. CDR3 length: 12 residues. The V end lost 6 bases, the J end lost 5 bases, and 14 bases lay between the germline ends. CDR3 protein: CSVSTGNNEQYV. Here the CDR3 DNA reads TGCAGCGTATCTACAGGGAATAACGAGCAGTACGTC.

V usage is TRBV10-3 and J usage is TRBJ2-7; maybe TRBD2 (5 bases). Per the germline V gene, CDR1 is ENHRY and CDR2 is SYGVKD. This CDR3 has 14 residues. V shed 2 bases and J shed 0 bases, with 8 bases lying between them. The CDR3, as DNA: TGTGCCATCAGTGAGCCCGGGAACTCCTACGAGCAGTACTTC. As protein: CAISEPGNSYEQYF.

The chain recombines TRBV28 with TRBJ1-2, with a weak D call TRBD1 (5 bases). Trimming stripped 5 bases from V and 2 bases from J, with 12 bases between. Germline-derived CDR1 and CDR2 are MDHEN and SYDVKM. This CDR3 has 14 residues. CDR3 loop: CASSLPTENYGYTF. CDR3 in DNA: TGTGCCAGCAGTCTCCCGACAGAGAACTATGGCTACACCTTC.

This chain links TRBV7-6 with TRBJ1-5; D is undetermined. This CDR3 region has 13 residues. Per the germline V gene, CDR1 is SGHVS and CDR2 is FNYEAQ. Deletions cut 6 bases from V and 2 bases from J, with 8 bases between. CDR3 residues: CASSPFGNQPQHF. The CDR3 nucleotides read TGTGCCAGCAGTCCCTTCGGCAATCAGCCCCAGCATTTT.

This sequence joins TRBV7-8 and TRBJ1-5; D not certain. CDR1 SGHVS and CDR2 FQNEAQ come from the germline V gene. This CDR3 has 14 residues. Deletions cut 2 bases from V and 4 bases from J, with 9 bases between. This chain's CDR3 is CASSLSTANQPQHF. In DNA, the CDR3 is TGTGCCAGCAGCTTATCAACAGCTAATCAGCCCCAGCATTTT.

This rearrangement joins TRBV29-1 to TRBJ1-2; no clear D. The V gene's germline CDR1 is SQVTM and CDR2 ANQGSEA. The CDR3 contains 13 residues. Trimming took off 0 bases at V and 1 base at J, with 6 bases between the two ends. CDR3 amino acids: CSVEEGSNYGYTF. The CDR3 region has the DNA TGCAGCGTTGAAGAGGGGAGTAACTATGGCTACACCTTC. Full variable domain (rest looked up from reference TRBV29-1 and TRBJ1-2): SAVISQKPSRDICQRGTSLTIQCQVDSQVTMMFWYRQQPGQSLTLIATANQGSEATYESGFVIDKFPISRPNLTFSTLTVSNMSPEDSSIYLCSVEEGSNYGYTFGSGTRLTVV.

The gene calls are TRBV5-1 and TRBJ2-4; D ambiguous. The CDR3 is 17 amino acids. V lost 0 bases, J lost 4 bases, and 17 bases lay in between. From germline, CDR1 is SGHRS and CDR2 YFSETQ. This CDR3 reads CASSLGIDSRLKNIQYF. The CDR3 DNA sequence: TGCGCCAGCAGCTTGGGTATAGATTCGCGGCTTAAAAACATTCAGTACTTC.